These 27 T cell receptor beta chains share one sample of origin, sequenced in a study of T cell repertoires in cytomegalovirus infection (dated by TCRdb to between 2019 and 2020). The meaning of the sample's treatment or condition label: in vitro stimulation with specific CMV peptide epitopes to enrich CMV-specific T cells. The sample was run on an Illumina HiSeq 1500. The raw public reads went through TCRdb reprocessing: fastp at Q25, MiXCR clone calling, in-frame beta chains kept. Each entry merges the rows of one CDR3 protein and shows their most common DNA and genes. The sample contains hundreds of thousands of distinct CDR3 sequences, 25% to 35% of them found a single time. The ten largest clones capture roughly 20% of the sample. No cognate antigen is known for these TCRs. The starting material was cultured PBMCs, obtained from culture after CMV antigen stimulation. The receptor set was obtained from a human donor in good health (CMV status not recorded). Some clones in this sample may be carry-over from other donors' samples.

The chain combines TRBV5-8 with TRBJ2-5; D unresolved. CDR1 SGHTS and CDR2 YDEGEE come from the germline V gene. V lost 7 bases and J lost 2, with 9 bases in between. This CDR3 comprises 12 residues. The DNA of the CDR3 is TGTGCCAGCGGAAAGCAGCAAGAGACCCAGTACTTC. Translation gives CASGKQQETQYF. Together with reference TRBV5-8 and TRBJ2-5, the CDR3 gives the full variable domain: EAGVTQSPTHLIKTRGQQATLRCSPISGHTSVYWYQQALGLGLQFLLWYDEGEERNRGNFPPRFSGRQFPNYSSELNVNALELEDSALYLCASGKQQETQYFGPGTRLLVL.

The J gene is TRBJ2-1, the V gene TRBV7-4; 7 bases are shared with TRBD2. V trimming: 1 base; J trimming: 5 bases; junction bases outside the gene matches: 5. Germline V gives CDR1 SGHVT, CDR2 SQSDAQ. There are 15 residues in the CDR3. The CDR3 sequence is CASSLVGRQNNEQFF. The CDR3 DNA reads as TGTGCCAGCAGCTTAGTCGGGAGGCAGAACAATGAGCAGTTCTTC.

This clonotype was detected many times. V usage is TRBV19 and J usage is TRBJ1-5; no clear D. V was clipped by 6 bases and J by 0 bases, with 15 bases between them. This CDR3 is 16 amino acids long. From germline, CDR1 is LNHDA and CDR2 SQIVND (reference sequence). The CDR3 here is CASRSFTGYSNQPQHF. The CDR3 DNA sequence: TGTGCCAGTAGGAGTTTTACGGGCTATAGCAATCAGCCCCAGCATTTT.

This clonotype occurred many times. CDR3 nucleotide sequence: TGTGCCAGCAGTGAATTATGGTTGGATACGCAGTATTTT. This sequence encodes CASSELWLDTQYF. The chain joins TRBV6-1 to TRBJ2-3; D uncertain. Trimming removed 2 bases at V and 6 bases at J, with 9 bases between. Germline V CDR1 and CDR2: MNHNS, SASEGT. This CDR3 spans 13 amino acids.

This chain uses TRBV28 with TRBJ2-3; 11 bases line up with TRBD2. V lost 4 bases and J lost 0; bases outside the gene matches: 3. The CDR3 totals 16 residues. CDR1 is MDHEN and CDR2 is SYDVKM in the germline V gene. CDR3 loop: CASSSWTSGSTDTQYF. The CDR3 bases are TGTGCCAGCAGTTCCTGGACTAGCGGGAGCACAGATACGCAGTATTTT.

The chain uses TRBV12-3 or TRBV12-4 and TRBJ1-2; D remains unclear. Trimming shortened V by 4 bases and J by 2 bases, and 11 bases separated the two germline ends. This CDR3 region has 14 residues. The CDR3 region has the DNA TGTGCCAGCAGTTATTCGGGCCTAAACTATGGCTACACCTTC. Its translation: CASSYSGLNYGYTF.

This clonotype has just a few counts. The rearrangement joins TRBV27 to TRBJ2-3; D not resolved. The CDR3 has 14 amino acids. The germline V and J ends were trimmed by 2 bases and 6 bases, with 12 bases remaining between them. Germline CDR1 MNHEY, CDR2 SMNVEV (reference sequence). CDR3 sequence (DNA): TGTGCCAGCAGTTTAGAAACTCCTCTCGATACGCAGTATTTT. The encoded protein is CASSLETPLDTQYF.

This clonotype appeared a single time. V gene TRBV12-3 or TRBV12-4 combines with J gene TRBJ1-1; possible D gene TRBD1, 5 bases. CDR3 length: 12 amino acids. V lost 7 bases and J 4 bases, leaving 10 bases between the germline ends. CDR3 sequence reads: CASTPGSTEAFF. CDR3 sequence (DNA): TGTGCCAGCACTCCAGGGAGCACTGAAGCTTTCTTT.

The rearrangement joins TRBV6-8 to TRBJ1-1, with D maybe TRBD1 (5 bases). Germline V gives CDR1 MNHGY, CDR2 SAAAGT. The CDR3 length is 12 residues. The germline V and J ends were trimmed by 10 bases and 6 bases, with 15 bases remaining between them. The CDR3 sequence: CATRGQGAEAFF. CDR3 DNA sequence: TGTGCCACCCGCGGGCAGGGCGCTGAAGCTTTCTTT.

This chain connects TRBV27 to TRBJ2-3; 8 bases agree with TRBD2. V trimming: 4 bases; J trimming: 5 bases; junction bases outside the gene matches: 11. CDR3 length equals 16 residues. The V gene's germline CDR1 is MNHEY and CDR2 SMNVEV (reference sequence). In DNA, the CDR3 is TGTGCCAGCAGTTCCCGGATAGCGGGGCCTAAAGATACGCAGTATTTT. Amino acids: CASSSRIAGPKDTQYF.

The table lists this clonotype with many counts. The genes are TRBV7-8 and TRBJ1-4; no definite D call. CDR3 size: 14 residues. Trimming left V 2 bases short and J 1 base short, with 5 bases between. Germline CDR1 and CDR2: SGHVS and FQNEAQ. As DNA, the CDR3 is TGTGCCAGCAGCTTATTGCGAACTAATGAAAAACTGTTTTTT. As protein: CASSLLRTNEKLFF.

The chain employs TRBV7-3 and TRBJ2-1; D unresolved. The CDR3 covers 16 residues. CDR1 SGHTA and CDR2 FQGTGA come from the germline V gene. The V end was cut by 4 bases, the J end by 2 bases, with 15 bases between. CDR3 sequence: CASSSPGDDAYNEQFF. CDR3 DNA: TGTGCCAGCAGCTCTCCTGGGGATGACGCCTACAATGAGCAGTTCTTC.

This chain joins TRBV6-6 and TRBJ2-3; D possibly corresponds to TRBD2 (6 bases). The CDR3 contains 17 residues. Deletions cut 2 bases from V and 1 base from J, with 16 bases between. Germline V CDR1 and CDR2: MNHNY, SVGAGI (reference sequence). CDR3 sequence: CASSYAAGPGGTDTQYF. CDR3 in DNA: TGTGCCAGCAGTTACGCCGCGGGGCCCGGGGGCACAGATACGCAGTATTTT.

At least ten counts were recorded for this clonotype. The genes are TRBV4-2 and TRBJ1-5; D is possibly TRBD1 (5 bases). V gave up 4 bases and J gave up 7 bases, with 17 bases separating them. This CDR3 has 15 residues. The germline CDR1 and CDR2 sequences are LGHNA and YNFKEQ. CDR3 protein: CASSLGGGEGQPQHF. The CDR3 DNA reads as TGTGCCAGCAGCCTGGGGGGGGGAGAAGGGCAGCCCCAGCATTTT.

In DNA form, the CDR3 reads TGTGCCAGCAGCCCTCAAGACGTGAACACTGAAGCTTTCTTT. This gives the protein CASSPQDVNTEAFF. The chain recombines TRBV6-2 or TRBV6-3 with TRBJ1-1; unclear D gene. Germline V gene sequence: CDR1 MNHEY, CDR2 SVGEGT. Trimming pared 6 bases from V and 0 bases from J, leaving 11 bases between. There are 14 residues in the CDR3.

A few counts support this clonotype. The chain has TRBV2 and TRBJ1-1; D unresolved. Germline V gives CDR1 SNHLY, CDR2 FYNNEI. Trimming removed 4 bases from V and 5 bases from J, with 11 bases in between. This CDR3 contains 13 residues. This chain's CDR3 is CASSVRERTEAFF. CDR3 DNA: TGTGCCAGCAGTGTGCGAGAGAGGACTGAAGCTTTCTTT.

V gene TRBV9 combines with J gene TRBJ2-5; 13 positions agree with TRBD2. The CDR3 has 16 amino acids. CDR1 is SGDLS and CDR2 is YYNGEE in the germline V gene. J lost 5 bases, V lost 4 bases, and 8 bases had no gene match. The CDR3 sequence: CASSLSGTSGKETQYF. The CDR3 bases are TGTGCCAGCAGCCTTTCGGGGACTAGCGGGAAGGAGACCCAGTACTTC.

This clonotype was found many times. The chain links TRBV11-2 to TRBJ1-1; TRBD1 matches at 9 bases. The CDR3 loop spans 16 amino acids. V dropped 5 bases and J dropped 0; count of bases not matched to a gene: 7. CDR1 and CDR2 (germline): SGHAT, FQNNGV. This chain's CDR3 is CASSLGQGMMNTEAFF. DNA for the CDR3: TGTGCCAGCAGCCTGGGACAGGGAATGATGAACACTGAAGCTTTCTTT.

DNA for the CDR3: TGTGCCAGCAGCGTGGGGAGACCGGATGGCTACACCTTC. It is translated as CASSVGRPDGYTF. The chain uses TRBV2 and TRBJ1-2; D call uncertain. The ends were cut back, 6 bases at V and 6 bases at J, with 14 bases in the middle. The CDR3 is 13 amino acids. The germline V gene has CDR1 SNHLY and CDR2 FYNNEI. The full variable domain, with the rest looked up from reference TRBV2 and TRBJ1-2, is EPEVTQTPSHQVTQMGQEVILRCVPISNHLYFYWYRQILGQKVEFLVSFYNNEISEKSEIFDDQFSVERPDGSNFTLKIRSTKLEDSAMYFCASSVGRPDGYTFGSGTRLTVV.

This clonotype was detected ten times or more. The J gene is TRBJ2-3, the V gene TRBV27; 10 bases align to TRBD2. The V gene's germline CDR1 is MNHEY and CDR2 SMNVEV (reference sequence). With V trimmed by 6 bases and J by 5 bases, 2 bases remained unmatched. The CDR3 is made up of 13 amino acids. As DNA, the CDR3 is TGTGCCAGCAGAAGACTAGCGGGAGATACGCAGTATTTT. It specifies CASRRLAGDTQYF.

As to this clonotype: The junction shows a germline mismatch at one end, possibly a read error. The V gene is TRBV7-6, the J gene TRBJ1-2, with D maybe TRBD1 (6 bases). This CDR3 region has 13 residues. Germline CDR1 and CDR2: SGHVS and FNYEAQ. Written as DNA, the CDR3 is TGTGCCAGCAGCCCCACAGGGAACTATAGCTACACCTTC. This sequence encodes CASSPTGNYSYTF. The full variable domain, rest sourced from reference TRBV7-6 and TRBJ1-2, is GAGVSQSPRYKVTKRGQDVALRCDPISGHVSLYWYRQALGQGPEFLTYFNYEAQQDKSGLPNDRFSAERPEGSISTLTIQRTEQRDSAMYRCASSPTGNYSYTFGSGTRLTVV.

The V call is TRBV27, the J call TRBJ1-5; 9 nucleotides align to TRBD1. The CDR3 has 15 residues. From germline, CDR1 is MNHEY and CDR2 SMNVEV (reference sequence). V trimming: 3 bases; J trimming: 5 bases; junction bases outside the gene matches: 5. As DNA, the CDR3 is TGTGCCAGCAGTTTCTTGTGGACAGGGGATCAGCCCCAGCATTTT. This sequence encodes CASSFLWTGDQPQHF.

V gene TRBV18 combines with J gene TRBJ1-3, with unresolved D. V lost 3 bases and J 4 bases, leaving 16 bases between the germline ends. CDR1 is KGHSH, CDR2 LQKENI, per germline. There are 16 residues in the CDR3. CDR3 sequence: CASSPVREHGGNTIYF. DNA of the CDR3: TGTGCCAGCTCACCGGTTCGAGAACACGGCGGAAACACCATATATTTT.

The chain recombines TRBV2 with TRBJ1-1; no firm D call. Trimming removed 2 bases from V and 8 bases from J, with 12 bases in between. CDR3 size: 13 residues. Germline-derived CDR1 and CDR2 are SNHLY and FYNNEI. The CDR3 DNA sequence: TGTGCCAGCAGTGAACAGGTCGTGGGAGAAGCTTTCTTT. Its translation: CASSEQVVGEAFF.

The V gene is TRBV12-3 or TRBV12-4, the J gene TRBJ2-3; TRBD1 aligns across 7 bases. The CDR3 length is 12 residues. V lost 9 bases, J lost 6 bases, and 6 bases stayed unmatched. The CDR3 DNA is TGTGCCAGAGGGCAGGGGGTCGATACGCAGTATTTT. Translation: CARGQGVDTQYF.

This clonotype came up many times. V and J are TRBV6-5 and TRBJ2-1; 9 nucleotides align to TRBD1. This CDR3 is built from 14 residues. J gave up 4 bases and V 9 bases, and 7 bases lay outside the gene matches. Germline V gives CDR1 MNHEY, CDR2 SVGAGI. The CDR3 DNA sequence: TGTGCCAGGGCGGGACAGGGTCCATACAATGAGCAGTTCTTC. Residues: CARAGQGPYNEQFF.

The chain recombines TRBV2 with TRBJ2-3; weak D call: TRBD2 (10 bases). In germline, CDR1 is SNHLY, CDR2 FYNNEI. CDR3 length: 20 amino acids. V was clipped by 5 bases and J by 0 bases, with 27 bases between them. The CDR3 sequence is CASSPPTGGETSGSTDTQYF. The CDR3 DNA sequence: TGTGCCAGCAGTCCTCCCACAGGGGGCGAGACTAGCGGGAGCACAGATACGCAGTATTTT.